A single sample is the source of the 17 T cell receptor beta chains below, sequenced in a study of shared clonotypes between healthy human individuals. Sequencing used immunoSEQ multiplex PCR; TCRdb keeps in-frame clones, though not all of them. The repertoire consists of about 2.1 million clones, with just over 90% occurring once and the leading ten covering around 1.7%. Naive CD8 populations comprised CD45RO-negative cells positively selected for CCR7, excluding terminally differentiated effector memory CD45RA+ cells. The sequencing input was naive CD8+ T cells from PBMCs. All receptors come from a man younger than 35 in good health. Some clones in this sample may be carry-over from other donors' samples.

This chain connects TRBV4-1 to TRBJ2-3, with D possibly TRBD1 on 6 matching bases. V was shortened by 3 bases and J by 2 bases, with 12 bases between the two germline ends. Germline CDR1 and CDR2: MGHRA and YSYEKL. CDR3 length equals 15 residues. The CDR3 loop reads CASSQPDRFTDTQYF. CDR3 nucleotide sequence: TGCGCCAGCAGCCAGCCTGACAGGTTCACAGATACGCAGTATTTT.

The rearrangement joins TRBV27 to TRBJ2-2; 9 nucleotides align to TRBD2. The germline V gene has CDR1 MNHEY and CDR2 SMNVEV (reference sequence). Losses at the gene ends were 3 bases for V and 11 bases for J; bases not matched to a gene: 4. The CDR3 totals 13 residues. Written as DNA, the CDR3 is TGTGCCAGCAGTTTCCTAGCGGGGCATGAGCTGTTTTTT. The encoded protein is CASSFLAGHELFF.

The rearrangement links TRBV13 to TRBJ2-7, with 12 nucleotides matching TRBD2. In germline, CDR1 is PRHDT, CDR2 FYEKMQ (reference sequence). This CDR3 has 16 amino acids. V lost 4 bases and J lost 4; bases outside the gene matches: 8. The CDR3 spells CASSSRLAGEGYEQYF. CDR3 nucleotide sequence: TGTGCCAGCAGCTCCCGACTAGCGGGGGAAGGGTACGAGCAGTACTTC.

Points on this clone: Mismatch with germline at one junction end may stem from a read error. This sequence joins TRBV2 and TRBJ1-2; the D gene is possibly TRBD1 (5 bases). CDR3 length: 11 amino acids. Per germline, CDR1 SNHLY and CDR2 FYNNEI. CDR3 region: CASIEGTGYTF. In DNA form, the CDR3 reads TGTGCCAGCATTGAAGGGACTGGCTACACCTTC.

The chain combines TRBV7-8 with TRBJ2-1; 8 bases match TRBD1. CDR3 length equals 17 residues. From germline, CDR1 is SGHVS and CDR2 FQNEAQ. Losses at the gene ends were 4 bases for V and 0 bases for J; bases not matched to a gene: 8. As DNA, the CDR3 is TGTGCCAGCAGCTCTCCGCAGGGGGCTAGCTCCTACAATGAGCAGTTCTTC. Amino acid sequence: CASSSPQGASSYNEQFF.

A remark on this clone: The same CDR3 is also encoded by other DNA sequences in this sample. The DNA for the CDR3 is TGTGCCAGCAGTACCAGACAGGGAAACTATGGCTACACCTTC. This codes for CASSTRQGNYGYTF. The rearrangement uses TRBV27 and TRBJ1-2, with TRBD1 identical over 7 bases. V trimming: 5 bases; J trimming: 2 bases; junction bases outside the gene matches: 5. The CDR3 is made up of 14 amino acids. Per germline, CDR1 MNHEY and CDR2 SMNVEV (reference sequence).

This clone was observed a handful of times. The chain recombines TRBV9 with TRBJ1-1; D unresolved. Trimming removed 4 bases at V and 1 base at J, with 11 bases between. CDR3 size: 14 residues. Germline CDR1 is SGDLS and CDR2 is YYNGEE. The CDR3 loop is CASSPLSRNTEAFF. The CDR3 DNA reads as TGTGCCAGCAGCCCCCTTTCAAGGAACACTGAAGCTTTCTTT.

The chain links TRBV28 to TRBJ2-7; 11 bases match TRBD2. The CDR3 covers 16 residues. Germline CDR1 reads MDHEN; CDR2 reads SYDVKM. The V gene end was trimmed by 5 bases and the J gene end by 3 bases; junction bases not matched to a gene: 9. CDR3 region: CASSAQGLADLYEQYF. The CDR3 region has the DNA TGTGCCAGCAGTGCCCAGGGACTAGCGGATCTCTACGAGCAGTACTTC. The complete variable domain, with remaining parts taken from reference TRBV28 and TRBJ2-7, reads DVKVTQSSRYLVKRTGEKVFLECVQDMDHENMFWYRQDPGLGLRLIYFSYDVKMKEKGDIPEGYSVSREKKERFSLILESASTNQTSMYLCASSAQGLADLYEQYFGPGTRLTVT.

The genes are TRBV13 and TRBJ1-2; tentative D call: TRBD1 (5 bases). Germline lookup yields CDR1 PRHDT and CDR2 FYEKMQ (reference sequence). CDR3 length: 17 amino acids. V dropped 0 bases and J dropped 4 bases, with 18 bases sitting between them. The CDR3: CASSLGNQGGPSYGYTF. As DNA, the CDR3 is TGTGCCAGCAGCTTAGGTAACCAGGGCGGGCCGTCCTATGGCTACACCTTC.

The J gene is TRBJ2-7, the V gene TRBV7-2; 9 nucleotides match TRBD1. From germline, CDR1 is SGHTA and CDR2 FQGNSA. V lost 2 bases, J lost 5 bases, and 4 bases stayed unmatched. CDR3 size: 14 residues. The CDR3: CASSLTTGGDEQYF. DNA of the CDR3: TGTGCCAGCAGCTTAACAACAGGGGGCGACGAGCAGTACTTC.

J is TRBJ1-1 and V is TRBV6-5; perhaps TRBD1 as D (6 bases). The germline CDR1 and CDR2 sequences are MNHEY and SVGAGI. This CDR3 comprises 15 residues. The V end was cut by 6 bases, the J end by 2 bases, with 16 bases between. The CDR3 protein is CASRIQGEGNTEAFF. DNA of the CDR3: TGTGCCAGCAGGATACAGGGTGAGGGTAACACTGAAGCTTTCTTT.

This chain uses TRBV5-4 with TRBJ2-4, with a possible D match to TRBD2 (5 bases). V was trimmed by 4 bases and J by 6 bases, leaving 8 bases between them. CDR3 length equals 12 residues. Germline V gene data show CDR1 as SGHNT and CDR2 as YYREEE (reference sequence). Here the CDR3 reads CASSPRGNIQYF. CDR3 sequence (DNA): TGTGCCAGCAGCCCCCGGGGAAACATTCAGTACTTC.

The J gene is TRBJ2-7, the V gene TRBV18, with D uncertain. Trimming pared 5 bases from V and 1 base from J, leaving 9 bases between. The CDR3 loop spans 13 amino acids. CDR1 and CDR2 from the germline V gene are KGHSH and LQKENI. Here the CDR3 reads CASSSPESYEQYF. The CDR3 DNA sequence: TGTGCCAGCTCATCCCCCGAGTCCTACGAGCAGTACTTC. Complete variable domain (other parts from reference TRBV18 and TRBJ2-7): NAGVMQNPRHLVRRRGQEARLRCSPMKGHSHVYWYRQLPEEGLKFMVYLQKENIIDESGMPKERFSAEFPKEGPSILRIQQVVRGDSAAYFCASSSPESYEQYFGPGTRLTVT.

The rearrangement joins TRBV15 to TRBJ2-7, with D possibly matching TRBD1 (5 bases). The V gene lost 1 base and the J gene lost 2 bases, with 12 bases spanning the gap. Germline V gene data show CDR1 as LNHNV and CDR2 as YYDKDF (reference sequence). CDR3 length: 15 amino acids. The CDR3 DNA reads TGTGCCACCAGCAGAGGGGGCGGAGTAGCCTACGAGCAGTACTTC. Protein: CATSRGGGVAYEQYF.

The rearrangement uses TRBV5-8 and TRBJ2-3, with 11 bases aligning to TRBD1. The CDR3 is 15 residues long. The V gene's germline CDR1 is SGHTS and CDR2 YDEGEE. V gave up 7 bases and J gave up 4 bases; unmatched junction bases: 8. The CDR3 nucleotides are TGTGCCAGCCCACGTTCGGACAGGGGGCCAGATACGCAGTATTTT. Protein sequence: CASPRSDRGPDTQYF.

The chain uses TRBV7-8 and TRBJ2-1, with D possibly matching TRBD2 (5 bases). Germline V lookup: CDR1 SGHVS, CDR2 FQNEAQ. The CDR3 runs to 15 residues. V lost 1 base and J 6 bases, leaving 13 bases between the germline ends. CDR3 protein: CASSLGGYLGNEQFF. CDR3 sequence (DNA): TGTGCCAGCAGCTTAGGAGGGTATCTGGGCAATGAGCAGTTCTTC.

The chain is built from TRBV29-1 and TRBJ1-2; TRBD1 matches 9 bases. The CDR3 is 16 residues long. From germline, CDR1 is SQVTM and CDR2 ANQGSEA. The V gene end was trimmed by 5 bases and the J gene end by 3 bases; junction bases not matched to a gene: 13. For the CDR3, the DNA is TGCAGCGTTCAAAGGGGACAGGGTCGGGTGCACTATGGCTACACCTTC. Its protein is CSVQRGQGRVHYGYTF.